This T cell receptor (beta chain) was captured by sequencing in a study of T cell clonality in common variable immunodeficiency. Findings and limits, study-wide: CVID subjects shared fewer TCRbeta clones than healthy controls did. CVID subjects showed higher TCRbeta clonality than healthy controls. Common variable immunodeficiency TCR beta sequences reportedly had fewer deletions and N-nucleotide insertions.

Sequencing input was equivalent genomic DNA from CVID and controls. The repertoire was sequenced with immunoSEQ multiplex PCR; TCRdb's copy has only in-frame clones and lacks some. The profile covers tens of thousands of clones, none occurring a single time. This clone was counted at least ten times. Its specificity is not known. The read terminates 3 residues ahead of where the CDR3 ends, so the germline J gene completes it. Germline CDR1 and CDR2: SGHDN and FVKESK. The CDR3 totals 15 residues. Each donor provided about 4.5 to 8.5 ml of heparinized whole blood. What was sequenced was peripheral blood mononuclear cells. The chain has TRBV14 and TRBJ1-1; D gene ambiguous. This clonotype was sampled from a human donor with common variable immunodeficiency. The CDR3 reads CASSRRFIKFGEAFF. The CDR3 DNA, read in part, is TGTGCCAGCAGCCGACGCTTCATTAAATTCGGGGAA.